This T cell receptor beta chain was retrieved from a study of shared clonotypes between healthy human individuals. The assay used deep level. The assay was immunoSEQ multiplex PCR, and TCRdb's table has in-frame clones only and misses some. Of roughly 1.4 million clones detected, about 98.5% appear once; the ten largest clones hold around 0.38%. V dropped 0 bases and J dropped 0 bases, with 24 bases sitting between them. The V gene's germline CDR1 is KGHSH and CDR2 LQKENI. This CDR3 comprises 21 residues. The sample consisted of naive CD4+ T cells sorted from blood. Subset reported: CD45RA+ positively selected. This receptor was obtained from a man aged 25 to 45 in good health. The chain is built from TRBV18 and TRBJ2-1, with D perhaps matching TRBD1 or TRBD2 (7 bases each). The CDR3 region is CASSPPRSAGGGRSSYNEQFF. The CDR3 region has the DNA TGTGCCAGCTCACCACCGAGGTCGGCAGGGGGGGGCCGAAGCTCCTACAATGAGCAGTTCTTC. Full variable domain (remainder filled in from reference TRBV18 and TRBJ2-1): NAGVMQNPRHLVRRRGQEARLRCSPMKGHSHVYWYRQLPEEGLKFMVYLQKENIIDESGMPKERFSAEFPKEGPSILRIQQVVRGDSAAYFCASSPPRSAGGGRSSYNEQFFGPGTRLTVL.